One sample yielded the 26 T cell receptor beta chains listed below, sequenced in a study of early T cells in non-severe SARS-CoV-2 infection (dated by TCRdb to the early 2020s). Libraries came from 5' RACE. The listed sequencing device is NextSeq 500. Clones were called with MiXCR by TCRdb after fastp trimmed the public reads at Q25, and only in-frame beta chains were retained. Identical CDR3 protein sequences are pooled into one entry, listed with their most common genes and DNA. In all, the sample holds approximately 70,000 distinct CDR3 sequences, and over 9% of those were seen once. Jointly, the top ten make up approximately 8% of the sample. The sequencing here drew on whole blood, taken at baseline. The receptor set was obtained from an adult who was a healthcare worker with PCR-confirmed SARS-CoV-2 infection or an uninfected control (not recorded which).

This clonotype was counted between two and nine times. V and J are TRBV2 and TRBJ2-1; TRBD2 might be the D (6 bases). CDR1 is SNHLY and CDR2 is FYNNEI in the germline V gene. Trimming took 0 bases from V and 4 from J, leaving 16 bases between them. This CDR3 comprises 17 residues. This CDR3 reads CASSEARAGRTYNEQFF. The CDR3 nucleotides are TGTGCCAGCAGTGAAGCGCGGGCGGGGAGGACGTACAATGAGCAGTTCTTC.

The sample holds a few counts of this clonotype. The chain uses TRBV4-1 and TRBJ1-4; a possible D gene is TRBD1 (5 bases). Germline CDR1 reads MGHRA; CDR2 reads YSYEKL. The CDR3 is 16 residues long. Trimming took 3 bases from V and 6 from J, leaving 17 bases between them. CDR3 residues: CASSHLGTDFDEKLFF. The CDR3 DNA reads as TGCGCCAGCAGCCATTTGGGGACGGATTTCGATGAAAAACTGTTTTTT.

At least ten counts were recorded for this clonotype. The CDR3 is CASSKGTAGANTGELFF. In DNA, the CDR3 is TGTGCCAGCAGCAAGGGGACAGCCGGTGCGAACACCGGGGAGCTGTTTTTT. The V call is TRBV5-5, the J call TRBJ2-2; 7 bases map to TRBD1. This CDR3 spans 17 amino acids. V shed 4 bases, J shed 0 bases, and the junction held 9 bases outside the gene matches. Germline V gives CDR1 SGHKS, CDR2 YYEKEE (reference sequence).

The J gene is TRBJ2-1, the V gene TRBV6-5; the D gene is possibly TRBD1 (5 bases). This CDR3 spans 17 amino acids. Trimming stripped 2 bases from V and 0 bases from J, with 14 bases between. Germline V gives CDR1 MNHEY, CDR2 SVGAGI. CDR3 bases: TGTGCCAGCAGTTACCACCTCAGGGCAGGCTCCTACAATGAGCAGTTCTTC. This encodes CASSYHLRAGSYNEQFF.

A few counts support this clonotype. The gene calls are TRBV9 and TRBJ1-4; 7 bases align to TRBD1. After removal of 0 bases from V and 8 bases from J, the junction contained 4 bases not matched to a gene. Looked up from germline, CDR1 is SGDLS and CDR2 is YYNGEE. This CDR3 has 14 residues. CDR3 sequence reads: CASSVGQGGEKLFF. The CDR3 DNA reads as TGTGCCAGCAGCGTAGGACAGGGAGGAGAAAAACTGTTTTTT.

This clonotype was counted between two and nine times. In DNA, the CDR3 is TGTGCCAGCAGCCCGGGGGGGGGTTCAAATACGCAGTATTTT. This sequence encodes CASSPGGGSNTQYF. This sequence joins TRBV7-2 and TRBJ2-3; 8 bases agree with TRBD2. CDR3 length: 14 amino acids. CDR1 and CDR2 from the germline V gene are SGHTA and FQGNSA. The V gene end was trimmed by 5 bases and the J gene end by 7 bases; junction bases not matched to a gene: 8.

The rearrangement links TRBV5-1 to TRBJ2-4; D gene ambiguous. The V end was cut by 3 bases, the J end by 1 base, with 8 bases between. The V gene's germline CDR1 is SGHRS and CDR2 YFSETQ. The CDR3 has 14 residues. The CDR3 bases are TGCGCCAGCAGCTGGGCTGGGGCCAAAAACATTCAGTACTTC. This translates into CASSWAGAKNIQYF. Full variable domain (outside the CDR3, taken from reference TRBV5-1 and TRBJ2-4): KAGVTQTPRYLIKTRGQQVTLSCSPISGHRSVSWYQQTPGQGLQFLFEYFSETQRNKGNFPGRFSGRQFSNSRSEMNVSTLELGDSALYLCASSWAGAKNIQYFGAGTRLSVL.

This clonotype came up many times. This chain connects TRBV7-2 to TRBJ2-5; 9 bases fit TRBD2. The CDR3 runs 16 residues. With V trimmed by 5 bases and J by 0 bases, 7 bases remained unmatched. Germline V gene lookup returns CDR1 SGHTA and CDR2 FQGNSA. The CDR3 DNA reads TGTGCCAGCAGCCTGTCCACTAGCGGGTACCAAGAGACCCAGTACTTC. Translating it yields CASSLSTSGYQETQYF.

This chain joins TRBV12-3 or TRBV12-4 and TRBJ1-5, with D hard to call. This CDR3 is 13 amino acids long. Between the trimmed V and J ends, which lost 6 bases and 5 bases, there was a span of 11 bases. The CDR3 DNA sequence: TGTGCCAGCAGCCGTAATGGGCATCAGCCCCAGCATTTT. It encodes CASSRNGHQPQHF.

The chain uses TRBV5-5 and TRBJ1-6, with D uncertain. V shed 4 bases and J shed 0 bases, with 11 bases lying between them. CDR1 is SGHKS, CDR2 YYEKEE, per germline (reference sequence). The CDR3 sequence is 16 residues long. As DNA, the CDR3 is TGTGCCAGCAGCGGGGTGGTAGACTCCTATAATTCACCCCTCCACTTT. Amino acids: CASSGVVDSYNSPLHF.

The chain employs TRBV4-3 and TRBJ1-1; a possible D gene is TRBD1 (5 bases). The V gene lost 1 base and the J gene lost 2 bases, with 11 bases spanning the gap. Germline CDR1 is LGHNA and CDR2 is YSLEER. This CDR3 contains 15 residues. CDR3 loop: CASSQAIGANTEAFF. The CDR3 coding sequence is TGCGCCAGCAGCCAAGCAATAGGGGCAAACACTGAAGCTTTCTTT.

In nucleotides, the CDR3 is TGCGCCAGCAGCTTGGGACAGGGGGCGGAGAACTATGGCTACACCTTC. Protein: CASSLGQGAENYGYTF. V is TRBV5-1 and J is TRBJ1-2; 10 bases are shared with TRBD1. The CDR3 runs to 16 residues. Germline V gives CDR1 SGHRS, CDR2 YFSETQ. V lost 0 bases, J lost 2 bases, and 4 bases stayed unmatched.

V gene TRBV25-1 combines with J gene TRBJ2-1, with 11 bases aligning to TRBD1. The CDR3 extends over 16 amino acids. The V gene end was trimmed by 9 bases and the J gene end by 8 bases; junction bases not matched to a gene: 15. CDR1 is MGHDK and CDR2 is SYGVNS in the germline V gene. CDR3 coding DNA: TGTGCCAGTAATCTTAGGACAGGGGGCCGTTCGTATGAGCAGTTCTTC. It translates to CASNLRTGGRSYEQFF.

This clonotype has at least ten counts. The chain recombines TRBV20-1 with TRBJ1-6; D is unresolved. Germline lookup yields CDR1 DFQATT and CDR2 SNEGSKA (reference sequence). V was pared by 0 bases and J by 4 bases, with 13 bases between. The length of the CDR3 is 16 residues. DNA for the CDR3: TGCAGTGCTAGAGATCTCCCCGGGTTGTATAATTCACCCCTCCACTTT. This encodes CSARDLPGLYNSPLHF.

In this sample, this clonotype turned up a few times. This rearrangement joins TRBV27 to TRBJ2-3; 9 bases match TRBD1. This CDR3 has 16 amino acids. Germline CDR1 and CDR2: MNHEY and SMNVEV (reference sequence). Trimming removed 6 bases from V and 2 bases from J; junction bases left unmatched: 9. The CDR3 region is CASSRGTGILTDTQYF. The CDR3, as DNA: TGTGCCAGCAGCAGGGGGACAGGGATTCTCACAGATACGCAGTATTTT.

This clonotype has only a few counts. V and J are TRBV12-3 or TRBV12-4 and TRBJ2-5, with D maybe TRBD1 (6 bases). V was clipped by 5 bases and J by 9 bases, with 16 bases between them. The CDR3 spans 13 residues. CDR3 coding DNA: TGTGCCAGCAGTGACAGGCCGCCTCGGGCCCAGTACTTC. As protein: CASSDRPPRAQYF.

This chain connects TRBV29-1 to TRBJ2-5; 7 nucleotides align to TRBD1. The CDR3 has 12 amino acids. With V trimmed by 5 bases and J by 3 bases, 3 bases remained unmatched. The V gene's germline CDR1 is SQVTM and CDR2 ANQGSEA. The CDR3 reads CSVSGTEETQYF. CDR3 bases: TGCAGCGTTTCCGGGACAGAAGAGACCCAGTACTTC. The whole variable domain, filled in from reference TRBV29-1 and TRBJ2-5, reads SAVISQKPSRDICQRGTSLTIQCQVDSQVTMMFWYRQQPGQSLTLIATANQGSEATYESGFVIDKFPISRPNLTFSTLTVSNMSPEDSSIYLCSVSGTEETQYFGPGTRLLVL.

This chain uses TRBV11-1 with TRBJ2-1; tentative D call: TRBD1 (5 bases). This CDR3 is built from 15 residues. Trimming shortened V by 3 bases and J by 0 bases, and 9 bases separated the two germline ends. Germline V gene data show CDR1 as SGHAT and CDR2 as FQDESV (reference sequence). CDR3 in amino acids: CASSFGQGSYNEQFF. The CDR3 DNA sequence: TGTGCCAGCAGCTTCGGCCAGGGCTCCTACAATGAGCAGTTCTTC.

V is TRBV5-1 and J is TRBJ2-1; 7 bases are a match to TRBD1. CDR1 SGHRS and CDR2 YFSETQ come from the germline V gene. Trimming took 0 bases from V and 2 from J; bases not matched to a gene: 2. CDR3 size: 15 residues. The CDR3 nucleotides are TGCGCCAGCAGCTTGGGACAGGGAACCTACAATGAGCAGTTCTTC. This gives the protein CASSLGQGTYNEQFF.

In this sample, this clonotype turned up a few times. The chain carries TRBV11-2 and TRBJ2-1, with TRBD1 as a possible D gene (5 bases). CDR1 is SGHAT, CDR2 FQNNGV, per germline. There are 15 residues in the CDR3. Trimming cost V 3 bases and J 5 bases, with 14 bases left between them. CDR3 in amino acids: CASSFLGAVNNEQFF. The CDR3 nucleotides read TGTGCCAGCAGCTTTTTAGGGGCAGTCAACAATGAGCAGTTCTTC.

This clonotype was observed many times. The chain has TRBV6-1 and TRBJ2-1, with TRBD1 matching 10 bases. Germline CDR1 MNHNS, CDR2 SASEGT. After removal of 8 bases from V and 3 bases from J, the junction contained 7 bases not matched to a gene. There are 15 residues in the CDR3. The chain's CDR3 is CASGSGTGDYNEQFF. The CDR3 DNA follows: TGTGCCAGCGGGAGCGGGACAGGGGACTACAATGAGCAGTTCTTC.

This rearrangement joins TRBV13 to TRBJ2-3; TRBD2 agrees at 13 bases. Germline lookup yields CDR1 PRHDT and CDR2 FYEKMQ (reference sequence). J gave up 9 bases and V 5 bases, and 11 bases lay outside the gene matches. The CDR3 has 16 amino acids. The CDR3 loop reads CASSIGTSGDLGTQYF. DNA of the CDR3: TGTGCCAGCAGCATTGGGACTAGCGGGGACCTGGGAACGCAGTATTTT.

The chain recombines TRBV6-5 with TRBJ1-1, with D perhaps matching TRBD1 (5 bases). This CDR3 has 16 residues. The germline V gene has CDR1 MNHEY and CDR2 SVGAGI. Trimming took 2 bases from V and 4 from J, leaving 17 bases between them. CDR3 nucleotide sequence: TGTGCCAGCAGTTACCTTCTCGGAGGGGATAGCACTGAAGCTTTCTTT. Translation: CASSYLLGGDSTEAFF.

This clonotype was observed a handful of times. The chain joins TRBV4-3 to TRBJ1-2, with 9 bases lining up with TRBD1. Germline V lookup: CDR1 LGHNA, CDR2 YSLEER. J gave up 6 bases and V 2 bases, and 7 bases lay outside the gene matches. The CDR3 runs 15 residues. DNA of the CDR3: TGCGCCAGCAGCCAAACGCCCGGGACAGGGAATGGCTACACCTTC. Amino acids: CASSQTPGTGNGYTF.

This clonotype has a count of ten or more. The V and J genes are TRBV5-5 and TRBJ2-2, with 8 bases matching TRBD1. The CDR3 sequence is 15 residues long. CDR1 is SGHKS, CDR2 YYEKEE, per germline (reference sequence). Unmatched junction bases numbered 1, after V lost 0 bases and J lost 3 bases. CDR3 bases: TGTGCCAGCAGCTTGGAGACAGGGGACACCGGGGAGCTGTTTTTT. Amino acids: CASSLETGDTGELFF.

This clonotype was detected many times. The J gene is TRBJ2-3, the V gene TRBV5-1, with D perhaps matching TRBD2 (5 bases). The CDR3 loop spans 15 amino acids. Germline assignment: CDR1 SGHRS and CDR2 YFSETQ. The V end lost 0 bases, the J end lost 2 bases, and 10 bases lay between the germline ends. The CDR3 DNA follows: TGCGCCAGCAGCTTGGGAAACGGGATCACAGATACGCAGTATTTT. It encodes CASSLGNGITDTQYF. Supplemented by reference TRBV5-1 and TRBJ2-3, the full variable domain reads KAGVTQTPRYLIKTRGQQVTLSCSPISGHRSVSWYQQTPGQGLQFLFEYFSETQRNKGNFPGRFSGRQFSNSRSEMNVSTLELGDSALYLCASSLGNGITDTQYFGPGTRLTVL.